The T cell receptor (beta chain) described here comes from a study of T-cell reconstitution after alpha-beta-depleted transplantation in children. This clonotype has more than one count but fewer than ten. Library preparation (for TCRbeta) was performed with unique molecular identifiers. TCRdb recomputed calls from the PCR reads with MiXCR, one row per CDR3 protein. The repertoire holds about 600,000 distinct CDR3 sequences, with more than 9% as singletons. Trimming took off 0 bases at V and 3 bases at J, with 12 bases between the two ends. The CDR3 is made up of 16 amino acids. The germline CDR1 and CDR2 sequences are MNHEY and SVGEGT.

The source of this sequence is a human donor who donated a stem cell graft to a child with acute myeloid leukemia. The sequenced sample was PBMCs from the stem cell graft donor, obtained from the stem cell graft. The chain recombines TRBV6-2 or TRBV6-3 with TRBJ1-5; a possible D gene is TRBD1 (6 bases). CDR3 residues: CASSYSPHRVNQPQHF. CDR3 DNA: TGTGCCAGCAGTTACTCGCCCCACAGGGTCAATCAGCCCCAGCATTTT.